Sequencing of this T cell receptor beta chain was carried out in a study of beta chain features in type 1 diabetes. Overall study findings and caveats: Fewer insertions but more deletions were seen at VDJ junctions in type 1 diabetes patients. Significant though moderate, a shortening of TCRB CDR3s appeared in all four CD4+ subsets of Type 1 diabetes patients. Researchers reported that naive, central memory and Treg TCRB repertoires appeared more similar in patients than in healthy donors. In cDNA sequencing, cells with high TCR expression could be over-represented.

The CDR3 is 14 residues long. V was pared by 2 bases and J by 2 bases, with 7 bases between. Germline loops: CDR1 SGHKS, CDR2 YYEKEE (reference sequence). As for this clone: Its antigen is undetermined.

Expressed TCRB transcripts got sequenced, as all isolated RNA was reverse transcribed. The table came from immunoSEQ multiplex PCR; TCRdb's copy has only in-frame clones and leaves some out. This sample has approximately 100,000 clones, with approximately 30% found just once. Sequenced material: central memory CD4+ T cells from blood. The clonotype was recovered from a young woman with type 1 diabetes. The chain links TRBV5-5 to TRBJ2-2; weak D call: TRBD2 (5 bases). CDR3: CASSLLVNTGELFF. The CDR3 region has the DNA TGTGCCAGCAGCTTACTAGTCAACACCGGGGAGCTGTTTTTT.